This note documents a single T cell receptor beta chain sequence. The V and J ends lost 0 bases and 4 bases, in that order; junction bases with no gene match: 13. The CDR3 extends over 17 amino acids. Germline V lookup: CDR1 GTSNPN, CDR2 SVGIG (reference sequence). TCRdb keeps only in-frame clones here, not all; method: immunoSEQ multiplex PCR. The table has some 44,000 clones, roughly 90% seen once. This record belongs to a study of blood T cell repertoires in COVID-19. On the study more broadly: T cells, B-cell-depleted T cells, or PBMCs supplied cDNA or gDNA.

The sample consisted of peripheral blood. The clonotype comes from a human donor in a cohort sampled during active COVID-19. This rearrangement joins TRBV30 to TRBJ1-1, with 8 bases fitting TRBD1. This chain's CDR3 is CAWSVTRTGGYGTEAFF. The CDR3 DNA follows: TGTGCCTGGAGTGTTACAAGAACAGGGGGTTATGGCACTGAAGCTTTCTTT.